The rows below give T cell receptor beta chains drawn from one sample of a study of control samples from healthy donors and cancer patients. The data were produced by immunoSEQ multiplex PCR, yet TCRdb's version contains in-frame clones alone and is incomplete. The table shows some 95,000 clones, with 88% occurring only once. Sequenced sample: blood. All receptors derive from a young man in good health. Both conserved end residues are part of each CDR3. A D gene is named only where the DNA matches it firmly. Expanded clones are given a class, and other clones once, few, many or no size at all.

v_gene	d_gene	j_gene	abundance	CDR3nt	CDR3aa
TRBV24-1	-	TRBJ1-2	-	TGTGCCACCAGTGATCTTCAGGGATATACTGGCTACACCTTC	CATSDLQGYTGYTF
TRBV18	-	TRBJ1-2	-	TGTGCCAGCTCACCACCGAGGACGGACAACTATGGCTACACCTTC	CASSPPRTDNYGYTF
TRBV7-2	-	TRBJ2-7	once	TGTGCCAGCAGCCCCTCGCGGGTTACGCTGAGCGAGCAGTACTTC	CASSPSRVTLSEQYF
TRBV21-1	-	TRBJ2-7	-	TGTGCCAGCAGCAAAGAGGGACTAGCGGGAGGAGGCGAGCAGTACTTC	CASSKEGLAGGGEQYF
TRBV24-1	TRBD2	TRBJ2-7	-	TGTGCCACCAGTGCCGAGGGAGCGGGGGGCTCCTACGAGCAGTACTTC	CATSAEGAGGSYEQYF
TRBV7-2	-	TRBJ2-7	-	TGTGCCAGCAGCTTAGTTTGGGGACCGGGCGGGATTTTCTCGCACTTC	CASSLVWGPGGIFSHF
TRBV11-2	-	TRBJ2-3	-	TGTGCCAGCAGCTTAAGCCCTAGCGGAGGGGGGGCGGATACGCAGTATTTT	CASSLSPSGGGADTQYF
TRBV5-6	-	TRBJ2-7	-	TGTGCCAGCAGTAACCCAACCGGGGGAAGCTCCTACGAGCAGTACTTC	CASSNPTGGSSYEQYF
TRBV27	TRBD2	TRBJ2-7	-	TGTGCCAGCAGTCCCGGGACTATGGGGAACGAGCAGTACTTC	CASSPGTMGNEQYF
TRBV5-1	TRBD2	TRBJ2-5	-	TGCGCCAGCAGCTTTACTAGCGGGGAGACCCAGTACTTC	CASSFTSGETQYF
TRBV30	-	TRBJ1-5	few	TGTGCCTGGGGCGTAAATAGCAATCAGCCCCAGCATTTT	CAWGVNSNQPQHF
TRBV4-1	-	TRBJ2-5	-	TGCGCCAGCAGCCAACCTGGACTCCATCGGGAGACCCAGTACTTC	CASSQPGLHRETQYF
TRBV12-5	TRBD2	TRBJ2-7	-	TGTGCTAGTGGTTTGGTACTCGGGCGGGAGGGCTTTGGGGAGCAGTACTTC	CASGLVLGREGFGEQYF
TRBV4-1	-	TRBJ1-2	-	TGCGCCAGCAGCCAAGATCAGGACAGTTCCTTTTCCTATGGCTACACCTTC	CASSQDQDSSFSYGYTF
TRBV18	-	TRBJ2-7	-	TGTGCCAGCTCACCAGTGGACGTCTACGAGCAGTACTTC	CASSPVDVYEQYF
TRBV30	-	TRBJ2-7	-	TGTGCCTGGAGTCCCTCCGGGTACGAGCAGTACTTC	CAWSPSGYEQYF
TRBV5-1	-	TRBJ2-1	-	TGCGCCAGCAGCTTGAACGGCGAGATCCTATACAATGAGCAGTTCTTC	CASSLNGEILYNEQFF
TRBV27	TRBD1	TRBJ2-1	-	TGTGCAACGCAAGATAGGGGACAGCCAATTCTCACCTACAATGAGCAGTTCTTC	CATQDRGQPILTYNEQFF
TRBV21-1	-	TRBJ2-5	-	TGTGCCAATAACCCCGGGACACCGATAGAGACCCAGTACTTC	CANNPGTPIETQYF
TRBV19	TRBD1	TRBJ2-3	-	TGTGCCAGTAAACAGGGGGAGACAGATACGCAGTATTTT	CASKQGETDTQYF
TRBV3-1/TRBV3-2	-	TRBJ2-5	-	TGTGCCAGCAGCCAACGGACAGCAAAGGAGACCCAGTACTTC	CASSQRTAKETQYF
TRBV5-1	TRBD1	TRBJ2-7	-	TGCGCCAGCAGCCCAGGGACAGGAGCACCCGAGCAGTACTTC	CASSPGTGAPEQYF
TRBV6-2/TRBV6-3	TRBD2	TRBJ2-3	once	TGTGCCAGCAGTTACCAAACTAGCGGGAGGGCTAATTTT	CASSYQTSGRANF
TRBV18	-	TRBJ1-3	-	TGTGCCAGCTCACCCTCGGACCCCTCTGGAAACACCATATATTTT	CASSPSDPSGNTIYF
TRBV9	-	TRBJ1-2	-	TGTGCCAGCAGCGTAGGGGCGGGGGCGACCCTCCCTCATGGCTACACCTTC	CASSVGAGATLPHGYTF
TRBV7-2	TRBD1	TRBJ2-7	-	TGTGCCAGCAGCCCTTTCGGGACAGTCGAGCAGTACTTC	CASSPFGTVEQYF
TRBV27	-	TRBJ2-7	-	TGTGCCAGCTCCCACGGCATGGGAGGCTCCTACGAGCAGTACTTC	CASSHGMGGSYEQYF
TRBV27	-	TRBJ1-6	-	TGTGCCAGCAGGGTTGACGGGAGGAATTCACCCCTCCACTTT	CASRVDGRNSPLHF
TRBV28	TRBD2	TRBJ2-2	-	TGTGCCAGCAGTTTTTCCGGACTAGGAGGCACCGGGGAGCTGTTTTTT	CASSFSGLGGTGELFF
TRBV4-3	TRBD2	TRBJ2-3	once	TGCGCCAGCAGCCCACGGGAGGCCACAGATACGCAGTATTTT	CASSPREATDTQYF
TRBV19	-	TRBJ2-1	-	TGTGCCAGTAGTATCCGGGTTGATTCCAATGAGCAGTTCTTC	CASSIRVDSNEQFF
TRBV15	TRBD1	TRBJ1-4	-	TGTGCCACCAGCAGAGGACAGGGAAACACCCGACGCTTTGAAAAACTGTTTTTT	CATSRGQGNTRRFEKLFF
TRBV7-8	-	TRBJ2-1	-	TGTGCCAGCAGCTTAGAATGGGGCAATGAGCAGTTCTTC	CASSLEWGNEQFF
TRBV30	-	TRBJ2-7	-	TGTGCCTGGGGGAATTCGTACGAGCAGTACTTC	CAWGNSYEQYF
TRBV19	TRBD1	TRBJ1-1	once	TGTGCCAGTAGTATAGCAGGGACAGCGTTCTCATCTGAGACTGAAGCTTTCTTT	CASSIAGTAFSSETEAFF
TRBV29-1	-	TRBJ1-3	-	TGCAGCGTTGTTCGTGGAAACACCATATATTTT	CSVVRGNTIYF
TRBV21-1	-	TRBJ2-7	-	TGTGCCAGGAGCGGCGCAGGGAGGTCGTACGAGCAGTACTTC	CARSGAGRSYEQYF
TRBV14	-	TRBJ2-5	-	TGTGCCAGCAGCCAAGGTCTCCACGTTTTGGAGACCCAGTACTTC	CASSQGLHVLETQYF
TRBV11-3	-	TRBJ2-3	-	TGTGCCAGCAGTAGAGGGGGCGGGACACGCACAGATACGCAGTATTTT	CASSRGGGTRTDTQYF